These T cell receptor beta chains were read from a single sample in a study of blood T cell repertoires in COVID-19. Libraries were prepared by immunoSEQ multiplex PCR; TCRdb keeps only in-frame clonotypes and omits some of them. The sample carries 55,000 to 75,000 clones, more than 70% recorded once. Sequenced: peripheral blood. These receptors were collected from a human donor in a cohort sampled during active COVID-19. The conserved cysteine and the conserved F or W are not part of the CDR3 here. A D gene is named only where the DNA matches it firmly.

D | J | V | CDR3
TRBD1 | TRBJ1-5 | TRBV7-9 | ASSQDREYQPQH
- | TRBJ1-2 | TRBV18 | ASSPDSVYGYT
- | TRBJ1-1 | TRBV3-1/TRBV3-2 | ASSQGLGTEAF
TRBD2 | TRBJ2-1 | TRBV18 | ASSSGLADYNEQF
TRBD2 | TRBJ2-5 | TRBV2 | ASRGRLAGNFQETQY
- | TRBJ2-2 | TRBV5-1 | ASSLVPGSGELF
- | TRBJ2-7 | TRBV21-1 | ASSLFCMGRDEDSYEQY
- | TRBJ1-1 | TRBV29-1 | SGGQSNTEAF
TRBD2 | TRBJ2-1 | TRBV7-6 | ASSSKGLAGGLGEQF
TRBD1 | TRBJ2-7 | TRBV6-2/TRBV6-3 | ASSYSYGRDSSYEQY
- | TRBJ2-6 | TRBV4-1 | ASSQDGGSAGANVLT
- | TRBJ1-2 | TRBV30 | AWEGSGYGYT
TRBD2 | TRBJ2-5 | TRBV3-1/TRBV3-2 | ASSSPGLALYQETQY
- | TRBJ2-3 | TRBV3-1/TRBV3-2 | ASSQREVGTDTQY
TRBD2 | TRBJ2-1 | TRBV7-2 | ASSLEGGRTYNEQF
TRBD2 | TRBJ2-1 | TRBV11-2 | ASSLGSSGGPIQF
- | TRBJ1-5 | TRBV5-1 | ASSLGSGFNQPQH
- | TRBJ2-3 | TRBV21-1 | ASSKGGPTGSTDTQY